This entry lists 20 T cell receptor beta chains sequenced from one sample in a study of T cells after yellow fever vaccination. TCRdb ran MiXCR on the 5' RACE reads and lists one entry per CDR3 protein. The data contain 450,000 to 550,000 distinct CDR3 sequences, 15% to 20% of them singletons. Sequenced here: PBMCs, sampled 15 days after the yellow fever booster vaccination. The receptors here all came from a man aged 30 to 39 who received the YFV17D yellow fever vaccine.

The chain recombines TRBV9 with TRBJ2-4; 9 bases map to TRBD2. The CDR3 spans 16 residues. Germline CDR1 is SGDLS and CDR2 is YYNGEE. The J segment lost 6 bases and the V segment lost 3 bases, leaving 10 bases of the junction unmatched. The CDR3 DNA reads as TGTGCCAGCAGCGGAGGGGGGAGTAGCGGGAGAAACATTCAGTACTTC. Its translation: CASSGGGSSGRNIQYF.

V is TRBV3-1 and J is TRBJ1-1; unclear D gene. The CDR3 covers 16 residues. Trimming took 4 bases from V and 0 from J, leaving 15 bases between them. Germline V lookup: CDR1 LGHDT, CDR2 YNNKEL (reference sequence). The CDR3 region is CASSRRPSSMNTEAFF. CDR3 sequence (DNA): TGTGCCAGCAGCCGGCGACCAAGTTCCATGAACACTGAAGCTTTCTTT. Combining the CDR3 with reference TRBV3-1 and TRBJ1-1 gives the whole variable domain DTAVSQTPKYLVTQMGNDKSIKCEQNLGHDTMYWYKQDSKKFLKIMFSYNNKELIINETVPNRFSPKSPDKAHLNLHINSLELGDSAVYFCASSRRPSSMNTEAFFGQGTRLTVV.

A few counts support this clonotype. This sequence joins TRBV12-3 or TRBV12-4 and TRBJ2-1, with D possibly matching TRBD2 (6 bases). V was clipped by 6 bases and J by 0 bases, with 12 bases between them. The CDR3 sequence is 15 residues long. CDR3 in amino acids: CASRPFGSSYNEQFF. CDR3 nucleotide sequence: TGTGCCAGCAGACCGTTCGGGAGCTCCTACAATGAGCAGTTCTTC.

This chain connects TRBV2 to TRBJ2-7; D ambiguous. The germline CDR1 and CDR2 sequences are SNHLY and FYNNEI. The V end was cut by 6 bases, the J end by 3 bases, with 6 bases between. CDR3 length: 11 amino acids. The CDR3: CASREFYEQYF. The CDR3 DNA sequence: TGTGCCAGCAGAGAGTTCTACGAGCAGTACTTC. The full variable domain, completed using reference TRBV2 and TRBJ2-7, is EPEVTQTPSHQVTQMGQEVILRCVPISNHLYFYWYRQILGQKVEFLVSFYNNEISEKSEIFDDQFSVERPDGSNFTLKIRSTKLEDSAMYFCASREFYEQYFGPGTRLTVT.

This clonotype was seen a few times. The chain has TRBV15 and TRBJ2-7, with D perhaps assigned TRBD1 or TRBD2 (5 bases each). The CDR3 covers 16 residues. Trimming stripped 4 bases from V and 1 base from J, with 17 bases between. Germline lookup yields CDR1 LNHNV and CDR2 YYDKDF (reference sequence). The CDR3 region is CATSTGLGTGSYEQYF. Here the CDR3 DNA reads TGTGCCACCAGCACAGGGCTCGGGACGGGGTCCTACGAGCAGTACTTC.

CDR3 loop: CASRPRGAGVIDTQYF. The DNA of the CDR3 is TGTGCCAGCAGACCTCGGGGAGCGGGAGTCATAGATACGCAGTATTTT. This chain connects TRBV6-1 to TRBJ2-3; 8 positions agree with TRBD2. Trimming cost V 6 bases and J 5 bases; bases outside gene matches: 13. CDR1 and CDR2 (germline): MNHNS, SASEGT. CDR3 length: 16 residues.

The sample holds a few counts of this clonotype. V is TRBV7-9 and J is TRBJ2-2, with no clear D. Germline V lookup: CDR1 SEHNR, CDR2 FQNEAQ (reference sequence). This CDR3 is built from 12 residues. Deletions cut 6 bases from V and 4 bases from J, with 6 bases between. DNA of the CDR3: TGTGCCAGCAGGGGAATCACCGGGGAGCTGTTTTTT. Translating gives CASRGITGELFF. The full variable domain, rest sourced from reference TRBV7-9 and TRBJ2-2, is DTGVSQNPRHKITKRGQNVTFRCDPISEHNRLYWYRQTLGQGPEFLTYFQNEAQLEKSRLLSDRFSAERPKGSFSTLEIQRTEQGDSAMYLCASRGITGELFFGEGSRLTVL.

V and J are TRBV5-1 and TRBJ2-5; D is possibly TRBD1 or TRBD2 (5 bases each). The CDR3 spans 14 residues. V was shortened by 4 bases and J by 5 bases, with 15 bases between the two germline ends. The germline CDR1 and CDR2 sequences are SGHRS and YFSETQ. CDR3 sequence reads: CASSPEWGGETQYF. Written as DNA, the CDR3 is TGCGCCAGCAGCCCTGAATGGGGCGGGGAGACCCAGTACTTC.

This chain links TRBV19 with TRBJ2-5; weak D call: TRBD2 (5 bases). Germline V gene sequence: CDR1 LNHDA, CDR2 SQIVND (reference sequence). V was shortened by 3 bases and J by 5 bases, with 10 bases between the two germline ends. The CDR3 has 13 amino acids. This CDR3 is CASSIGRGETQYF. The DNA of the CDR3 is TGTGCCAGTAGTATTGGAAGAGGGGAGACCCAGTACTTC.

The chain links TRBV25-1 to TRBJ2-7; 12 nucleotides align to TRBD2. Looked up from germline, CDR1 is MGHDK and CDR2 is SYGVNS. The junction had 6 bases not matched to a gene; V was cut back by 4 bases and J by 8 bases. The CDR3 has 14 residues. CDR3 protein: CASSARTSGTKQYF. The CDR3 DNA reads as TGTGCCAGCAGTGCCCGGACTAGCGGGACGAAGCAGTACTTC.

This chain links TRBV30 with TRBJ2-3; 7 bases line up with TRBD2. CDR1 is GTSNPN and CDR2 is SVGIG in the germline V gene (reference sequence). After removal of 2 bases from V and 4 bases from J, the junction contained 9 bases not matched to a gene. The CDR3 sequence is 15 residues long. CDR3 in amino acids: CAWSTGTTSADTQYF. The CDR3 DNA follows: TGTGCCTGGAGTACCGGGACTACTAGCGCAGATACGCAGTATTTT.

This clonotype came up many times. J is TRBJ2-7 and V is TRBV5-1, with 8 positions matching TRBD1. J gave up 5 bases and V 3 bases, and 4 bases lay outside the gene matches. This CDR3 has 13 amino acids. CDR1 is SGHRS, CDR2 YFSETQ, per germline. DNA of the CDR3: TGCGCCAGCAGCTACAGGGGGATAAACGAGCAGTACTTC. It translates to CASSYRGINEQYF.

There are a few counts of this clonotype. CDR3 DNA: TGTGCCAGCAGCGCTAAGGCTAGCGGGTACGAGCAGTACTTC. Protein product: CASSAKASGYEQYF. J is TRBJ2-7 and V is TRBV7-2; 8 positions match TRBD2. V dropped 5 bases and J dropped 4; count of bases not matched to a gene: 7. Germline V gene sequence: CDR1 SGHTA, CDR2 FQGNSA. This CDR3 region has 14 residues.

This chain connects TRBV20-1 to TRBJ2-7; D tentatively fits TRBD1 or TRBD2 (5 bases each). This CDR3 has 15 amino acids. Trimming removed 4 bases from V and 6 bases from J, with 22 bases in between. Germline loops: CDR1 DFQATT, CDR2 SNEGSKA (reference sequence). The CDR3 DNA follows: TGCAGTGCTACGACCCCCTCCGGGGCCTACGTCGAGCAGTACTTC. As protein: CSATTPSGAYVEQYF.

This clonotype was counted only a few times. V is TRBV29-1 and J is TRBJ2-5, with a tentative D call TRBD1 (7 bases). Between the trimmed V and J ends, which lost 3 bases and 9 bases, there was a span of 20 bases. Germline V gene sequence: CDR1 SQVTM, CDR2 ANQGSEA. The CDR3 is 14 amino acids. The CDR3 protein is CSVDAREAQGAQYF. The CDR3 DNA reads TGCAGCGTTGACGCTAGGGAGGCCCAGGGGGCCCAGTACTTC.

This clonotype turned up a few times. The chain employs TRBV6-2 or TRBV6-3 and TRBJ2-7, with 8 bases lining up with TRBD1. CDR1 and CDR2 from the germline V gene are MNHEY and SVGEGT. CDR3 length: 12 residues. Trimming removed 6 bases from V and 9 bases from J; junction bases left unmatched: 7. The CDR3 is CASRTGGGGQYF. The CDR3 nucleotides read TGTGCCAGCAGAACAGGGGGTGGAGGGCAGTACTTC.

This clonotype appeared a single time. The chain has TRBV3-1 and TRBJ2-1; no reliable D call. This CDR3 comprises 14 residues. Trimming removed 0 bases from V and 4 bases from J, with 7 bases in between. CDR1 and CDR2 (germline): LGHDT, YNNKEL (reference sequence). The CDR3 region is CASSQDKGYNEQFF. CDR3 coding DNA: TGTGCCAGCAGCCAAGACAAGGGTTACAATGAGCAGTTCTTC.

The chain links TRBV4-3 to TRBJ1-6, with 7 bases matching TRBD1. Germline CDR1 and CDR2: LGHNA and YSLEER. Trimming took 0 bases from V and 9 from J; bases not matched to a gene: 2. The CDR3 contains 14 residues. In DNA form, the CDR3 reads TGCGCCAGCAGCCAAGATAGGGGGCCTTCACCCCTCCACTTT. Amino acids: CASSQDRGPSPLHF.

This clonotype was counted between two and nine times. The chain joins TRBV7-8 to TRBJ1-1; D is perhaps TRBD1 (5 bases). This CDR3 spans 11 amino acids. CDR1 is SGHVS and CDR2 is FQNEAQ in the germline V gene. The V gene lost 8 bases and the J gene lost 3 bases, with 7 bases spanning the gap. The CDR3 DNA sequence: TGTGCCAGCTGCAGGGACACTGAAGCTTTCTTT. Its protein product is CASCRDTEAFF.

The V gene is TRBV20-1, the J gene TRBJ2-5, with 8 positions matching TRBD1. Trimming at V came to 3 bases and at J to 4 bases, leaving 7 bases not matched to a gene. The CDR3 has 14 residues. The germline gives CDR1 DFQATT, CDR2 SNEGSKA (reference sequence). CDR3 loop: CSASGTGRGETQYF. The DNA of the CDR3 is TGCAGTGCTAGCGGGACAGGTCGGGGAGAGACCCAGTACTTC.